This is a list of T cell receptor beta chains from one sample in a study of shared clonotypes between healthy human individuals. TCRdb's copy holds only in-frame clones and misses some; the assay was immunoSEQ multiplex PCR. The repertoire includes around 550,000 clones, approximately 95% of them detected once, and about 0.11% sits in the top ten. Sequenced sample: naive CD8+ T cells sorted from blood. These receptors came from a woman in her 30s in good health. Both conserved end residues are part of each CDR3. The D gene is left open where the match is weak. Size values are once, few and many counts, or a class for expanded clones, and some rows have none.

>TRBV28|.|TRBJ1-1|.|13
CASSLGGGTEAFF
TGTGCCAGCAGCTTAGGAGGGGGCACTGAAGCTTTCTTT
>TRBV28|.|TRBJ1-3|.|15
CATRRDTSSGNTIYF
TGTGCCACCCGGCGGGACACCTCCTCTGGAAACACCATATATTTT
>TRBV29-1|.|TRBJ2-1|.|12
CSVGRGSYEQFF
TGCAGCGTTGGGCGTGGGTCCTATGAGCAGTTCTTC
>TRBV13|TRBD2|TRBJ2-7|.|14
CASSSGLGSYEQYF
TGTGCCAGCAGTTCGGGACTAGGTTCCTACGAGCAGTACTTC
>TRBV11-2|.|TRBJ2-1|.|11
CASSQGNEQFF
TGTGCCTCCTCCCAGGGTAATGAGCAGTTCTTC
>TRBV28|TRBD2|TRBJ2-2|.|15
CASSEGPSGRGELFF
TGTGCCAGCAGTGAGGGGCCTAGCGGGAGGGGGGAGCTGTTTTTT
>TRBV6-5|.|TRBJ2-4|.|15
CASSYSVAEANIQYF
TGTGCCAGCAGTTACTCAGTGGCGGAGGCAAACATTCAGTACTTC
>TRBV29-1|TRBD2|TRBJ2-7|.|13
CSARAGGGYEQYF
TGCAGCGCCCGGGCCGGGGGGGGCTACGAGCAGTACTTC
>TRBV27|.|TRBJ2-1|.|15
CASSSRSANDNEQFF
TGTGCCAGCAGCTCGCGGAGCGCCAACGACAATGAGCAGTTCTTC
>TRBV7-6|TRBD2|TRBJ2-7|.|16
CASSLWTSNGNYEQYF
TGTGCCAGCAGCTTATGGACTAGTAACGGGAATTACGAGCAGTACTTC
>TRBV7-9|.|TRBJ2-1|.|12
CASSLGLDEQFF
TGTGCCAGCAGCTTAGGTCTCGATGAGCAGTTCTTC
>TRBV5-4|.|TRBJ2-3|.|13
CASGGGATDTQYF
TGTGCCAGCGGAGGAGGGGCTACAGATACGCAGTATTTT
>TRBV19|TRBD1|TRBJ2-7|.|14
CASSTGQGDSEQYF
TGTGCCAGTAGTACGGGACAGGGGGACTCCGAGCAGTACTTC
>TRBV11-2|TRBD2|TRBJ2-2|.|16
CASTTPGRGRPGELFF
TGTGCCAGCACCACCCCAGGGAGGGGTAGGCCCGGGGAGCTGTTTTTT
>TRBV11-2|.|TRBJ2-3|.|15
CASSLVGGGPDTQYF
TGTGCCAGCAGCTTAGTAGGGGGAGGGCCAGATACGCAGTATTTT
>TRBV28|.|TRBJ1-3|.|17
CASSLGGQGISGNTIYF
TGTGCCAGCAGTTTAGGCGGGCAGGGAATATCTGGAAACACCATATATTTT
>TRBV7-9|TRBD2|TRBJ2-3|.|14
CASSSTGGSDTQYF
TGTGCCAGCAGCTCTACGGGAGGTTCAGATACGCAGTATTTT
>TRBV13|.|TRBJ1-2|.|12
CASSLDNYGYTF
TGTGCCAGCAGCTTAGATAACTATGGCTACACCTTC
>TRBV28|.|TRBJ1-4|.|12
CASRHTNEKLFF
TGTGCCAGCAGGCACACTAATGAAAAACTGTTTTTT
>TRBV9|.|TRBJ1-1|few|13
CASSVRGETEAFF
TGTGCCAGCAGCGTACGGGGGGAGACTGAAGCTTTCTTT
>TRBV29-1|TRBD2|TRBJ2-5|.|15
CSARGTSGIQETQYF
TGCAGCGCTAGGGGGACTAGCGGGATCCAAGAGACCCAGTACTTC
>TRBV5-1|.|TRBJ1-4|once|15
CASSTSGFGSEKLFF
TGCGCCAGCAGCACCTCAGGGTTCGGAAGTGAAAAACTGTTTTTT
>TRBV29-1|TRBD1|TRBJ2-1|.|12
CSELTGGGEQFF
TGCAGCGAGCTGACAGGGGGCGGTGAGCAGTTCTTC
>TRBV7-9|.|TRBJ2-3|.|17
CASRKGTPERGTDTQYF
TGTGCCAGCAGAAAAGGGACCCCAGAACGGGGCACAGATACGCAGTATTTT
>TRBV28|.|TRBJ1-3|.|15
CASSLDGGSGNTIYF
TGTGCCAGCAGTTTGGACGGAGGCTCTGGAAACACCATATATTTT